A single sample gave rise to the 30 T cell receptor beta chains below, sequenced in a study of cytomegalovirus exposure and HLA in healthy donors. The primer mix had 60 Vbeta and 13 Jbeta primers. Sequencing used immunoSEQ multiplex PCR; TCRdb keeps in-frame clones, though not all of them. The sample has around 140,000 clones; under 10% are singletons. Sequenced: PBMCs. These receptors were obtained from a woman aged 40 to 49 in good health and CMV-seropositive.

This chain uses TRBV4-3 with TRBJ2-1; 7 bases line up with TRBD2. CDR1 is LGHNA, CDR2 YSLEER, per germline. With 0 bases clipped from V and 3 bases from J, the junction kept 5 bases outside the gene matches. The CDR3 consists of 16 residues. Here the CDR3 reads CASSQDWGGSYNEQFF. CDR3 nucleotide sequence: TGCGCCAGCAGCCAAGATTGGGGAGGGAGCTACAATGAGCAGTTCTTC.

This clone appeared a few times. V gene TRBV9 combines with J gene TRBJ1-2; TRBD1 is a possible D gene (6 bases). The CDR3 sequence is 13 residues long. V shed 1 base and J shed 2 bases, with 6 bases lying between them. Germline V lookup: CDR1 SGDLS, CDR2 YYNGEE. The DNA of the CDR3 is TGTGCCAGCAGCGTAACAGGGAACTATGGCTACACCTTC. This translates into CASSVTGNYGYTF.

This clone was seen only a few times. Within the sample, other DNA sequences also encode this same CDR3. The genes are TRBV29-1 and TRBJ1-3; no clear D. This CDR3 comprises 14 residues. V was trimmed by 1 base and J by 0 bases, leaving 7 bases between them. Germline CDR1 SQVTM, CDR2 ANQGSEA. CDR3 sequence reads: CSVEVPVSGNTIYF. The CDR3 DNA follows: TGCAGCGTTGAAGTACCGGTCTCTGGAAACACCATATATTTT.

In its sample, this clone was seen a few times. The gene calls are TRBV5-1 and TRBJ1-2; 9 positions match TRBD1. Unmatched junction bases numbered 4, after V lost 1 base and J lost 6 bases. This CDR3 has 14 amino acids. From germline, CDR1 is SGHRS and CDR2 YFSETQ. The CDR3: CASSLRQGEDGYTF. The CDR3 bases are TGCGCCAGCAGCTTGAGACAGGGGGAAGATGGCTACACCTTC.

V gene TRBV5-6 combines with J gene TRBJ2-6, with D hard to call. V was pared by 5 bases and J by 4 bases, with 10 bases between. The germline gives CDR1 SGHDT, CDR2 YYEEEE. The CDR3 has 14 amino acids. CDR3 coding DNA: TGTGCCAGCAGTCAATTTGGCGGGGCCAACGTCCTGACTTTC. Its protein is CASSQFGGANVLTF.

V gene TRBV7-2 combines with J gene TRBJ1-1; 8 nucleotides line up with TRBD1. V was pared by 4 bases and J by 1 base, with 8 bases of the junction left unmatched. The length of the CDR3 is 16 residues. Germline CDR1 SGHTA, CDR2 FQGNSA. The CDR3 DNA reads TGTGCCAGCAGCTACATACCAGGGGGCACGAACACTGAAGCTTTCTTT. It translates to CASSYIPGGTNTEAFF.

The chain is built from TRBV6-4 and TRBJ1-2, with D unclear. The germline CDR1 and CDR2 sequences are MRHNA and SNTAGT. Trimming took 2 bases from V and 3 from J, leaving 16 bases between them. CDR3 length equals 16 residues. Here the CDR3 DNA reads TGTGCCAGCAGTGACACTCCCGGGTCACGGTACTATGGCTACACCTTC. This sequence encodes CASSDTPGSRYYGYTF.

The chain employs TRBV2 and TRBJ2-5; TRBD1 matches at 7 bases. The last part of the DNA fits TRBJ2-7 better; the J call may be wrong. The CDR3 loop spans 12 amino acids. Germline V lookup: CDR1 SNHLY, CDR2 FYNNEI. This CDR3 reads CASKTGSYEQYF. The CDR3 DNA reads TGTGCCAGCAAGACAGGGAGCTACGAGCAGTACTTC.

In regard to this clone: This CDR3 fails to terminate in the conserved phenylalanine or tryptophan, so it likely reflects a read error. The DNA is omitted, as the CDR3 cannot be located on it reliably, and the CDR3 follows TCRdb's listing. The chain links TRBV2 to TRBJ1-5; no check of the table's D call, TRBD1, against the DNA was made. CDR1 is SNHLY, CDR2 FYNNEI, per germline. 15 amino acids form the CDR3, both terminal residues included. CDR3 sequence reads: CASRDGTGGYQPKHL.

The chain links TRBV9 to TRBJ1-2; tentatively, D is TRBD1 (5 bases). Germline assignment: CDR1 SGDLS and CDR2 YYNGEE. The CDR3 runs 15 residues. Between the trimmed V and J ends, which lost 0 bases and 4 bases, there was a span of 13 bases. The CDR3 reads CASSVVGAPTYGYTF. The CDR3 DNA is TGTGCCAGCAGCGTAGTTGGGGCCCCTACCTATGGCTACACCTTC.

The sample holds a few counts of this clone. This chain uses TRBV5-4 with TRBJ2-6; a weak D match, TRBD2 (5 bases). CDR3 size: 16 residues. With 2 bases removed from V and 1 base from J, the gap between germline ends came to 10 bases. Germline CDR1 reads SGHNT; CDR2 reads YYREEE (reference sequence). The CDR3 DNA reads TGTGCCAGCAGCTTACGAGGGAATTCTGGGGCCAACGTCCTGACTTTC. Protein: CASSLRGNSGANVLTF.

In this sample, this clone turned up many times. The chain uses TRBV4-1 and TRBJ2-7; 8 bases map to TRBD1. Germline assignment: CDR1 MGHRA and CDR2 YSYEKL. V lost 3 bases and J lost 3; bases outside the gene matches: 1. This CDR3 has 13 residues. CDR3 residues: CASSHGTGYEQYF. The DNA of the CDR3 is TGCGCCAGCAGCCACGGGACAGGCTACGAGCAGTACTTC.

The sample holds a few counts of this clone. The rearrangement joins TRBV7-8 to TRBJ2-7, with 7 bases lining up with TRBD1. V shed 4 bases and J 0 bases; nucleotides not matched to a gene: 3. The germline gives CDR1 SGHVS, CDR2 FQNEAQ. CDR3 size: 14 residues. CDR3 sequence: CASSSGTASYEQYF. The CDR3 DNA is TGTGCCAGCAGCTCGGGGACAGCCTCCTACGAGCAGTACTTC.

The V call is TRBV5-1, the J call TRBJ2-7; possibly TRBD1 for D (5 bases). This CDR3 contains 15 residues. V dropped 4 bases and J dropped 3 bases, with 17 bases sitting between them. From germline, CDR1 is SGHRS and CDR2 YFSETQ. DNA for the CDR3: TGCGCCAGCAGCCCCGGCCAGGGAAGGGACTACGAGCAGTACTTC. The encoded protein is CASSPGQGRDYEQYF.

This clone was found a few times. The chain links TRBV7-9 to TRBJ1-1; 8 nucleotides match TRBD1. The CDR3 contains 12 residues. Trimming at V came to 1 base and at J to 9 bases, leaving 1 base not matched to a gene. Germline V gives CDR1 SEHNR, CDR2 FQNEAQ (reference sequence). The CDR3, as DNA: TGTGCCAGCAGCTTAGGGACAGGGAAAGCTTTCTTT. Translation gives CASSLGTGKAFF.

The V gene is TRBV7-8, the J gene TRBJ2-7, with D maybe TRBD2 (5 bases). The CDR3 totals 13 residues. Trimming left V 5 bases short and J 3 bases short, with 11 bases between. Germline V gives CDR1 SGHVS, CDR2 FQNEAQ. CDR3 bases: TGTGCCAGCAGCCCCGCGGGTGGCTACGAGCAGTACTTC. Translation: CASSPAGGYEQYF.

The V and J genes are TRBV5-1 and TRBJ2-5; 8 nucleotides line up with TRBD1. J was trimmed by 1 base and V by 0 bases; bases with no gene match: 8. The CDR3 sequence is 17 residues long. Germline CDR1 SGHRS, CDR2 YFSETQ. For the CDR3, the DNA is TGCGCCAGCAGCTTGGCAACCGGGACAGGTGTCCAAGAGACCCAGTACTTC. It translates to CASSLATGTGVQETQYF.

The J gene is TRBJ1-2, the V gene TRBV25-1; no clear D gene. Germline CDR1 MGHDK, CDR2 SYGVNS. The CDR3 totals 15 residues. The V end lost 8 bases, the J end lost 4 bases, and 20 bases lay between the germline ends. The chain's CDR3 is CASAGSGRGAYGYTF. The CDR3 DNA sequence: TGTGCCAGCGCGGGCTCCGGACGCGGAGCCTATGGCTACACCTTC.

The rearrangement joins TRBV5-6 to TRBJ1-6; 8 positions agree with TRBD1. The trim removed 4 bases at V and 7 bases at J, leaving 7 bases unmatched. This CDR3 has 15 residues. Germline lookup yields CDR1 SGHDT and CDR2 YYEEEE. This chain's CDR3 is CASSPGTGWNSPLHF. CDR3 nucleotide sequence: TGTGCCAGCAGCCCCGGGACAGGATGGAATTCACCCCTCCACTTT.

CDR3 in amino acids: CASSRESSYNEQFF. The CDR3 coding sequence is TGTGCCAGCAGCAGGGAGAGCTCCTACAATGAGCAGTTCTTC. V is TRBV7-2 and J is TRBJ2-1; possibly TRBD2 for D (5 bases). V shed 5 bases and J shed 0 bases, with 8 bases lying between them. This CDR3 contains 14 residues. The V gene's germline CDR1 is SGHTA and CDR2 FQGNSA.

This clone was counted a few times. The chain uses TRBV11-3 and TRBJ1-3; no definite D call. The germline gives CDR1 SGHNT, CDR2 YENEEA. Trimming shortened V by 2 bases and J by 4 bases, and 6 bases separated the two germline ends. The CDR3 sequence is 13 residues long. CDR3 residues: CASSLLQGNTIYF. The CDR3, as DNA: TGTGCCAGCAGCTTACTTCAGGGAAACACCATATATTTT. Filled out from reference TRBV11-3 and TRBJ1-3, the complete variable domain reads EAGVVQSPRYKIIEKKQPVAFWCNPISGHNTLYWYLQNLGQGPELLIRYENEEAVDDSQLPKDRFSAERLKGVDSTLKIQPAELGDSAVYLCASSLLQGNTIYFGEGSWLTVV.

There are a few counts of this clone. V and J are TRBV5-1 and TRBJ2-7; D possibly corresponds to TRBD2 (5 bases). This CDR3 is 13 amino acids long. Trimming cost V 4 bases and J 1 base, with 9 bases left between them. In germline, CDR1 is SGHRS, CDR2 YFSETQ. In nucleotides, the CDR3 is TGCGCCAGCAGCCCCGGGGTTTCCTACGAGCAGTACTTC. It yields the protein CASSPGVSYEQYF.

This clone showed up just a few times. This chain links TRBV7-9 with TRBJ1-4; TRBD1 matches at 7 bases. There are 14 residues in the CDR3. Germline CDR1 reads SEHNR; CDR2 reads FQNEAQ (reference sequence). V lost 5 bases to trimming and J lost 8 bases; unmatched junction nucleotides: 8. The CDR3 is CASSTRDSGEKLFF. The CDR3 nucleotides read TGTGCCAGCAGCACCCGGGACAGTGGCGAAAAACTGTTTTTT.

The rearrangement joins TRBV2 to TRBJ1-5, with D possibly being TRBD1 (5 bases). There are 14 residues in the CDR3. V lost 4 bases to trimming and J lost 0 bases, with 7 bases between them. Germline-derived CDR1 and CDR2 are SNHLY and FYNNEI. The CDR3 loop is CASSGQTSNQPQHF. CDR3 sequence (DNA): TGTGCCAGCAGTGGACAGACTAGCAATCAGCCCCAGCATTTT.

The chain employs TRBV9 and TRBJ1-1, with D possibly being TRBD1 (5 bases). CDR1 is SGDLS, CDR2 YYNGEE, per germline. Trimming removed 2 bases at V and 5 bases at J, with 10 bases between. The CDR3 contains 13 residues. The CDR3 here is CASSVQGGTEAFF. The CDR3 region has the DNA TGTGCCAGCAGCGTTCAGGGAGGTACTGAAGCTTTCTTT.

J is TRBJ1-5 and V is TRBV6-1; no reliable D call. Germline V gene data show CDR1 as MNHNS and CDR2 as SASEGT. V lost 6 bases, J lost 9 bases, and 12 bases lay in between. The CDR3 runs to 12 residues. The CDR3 sequence is CASRPPGGPQHF. CDR3 coding DNA: TGTGCCAGCAGACCCCCAGGAGGGCCCCAGCATTTT.

The chain employs TRBV7-7 and TRBJ2-7, with TRBD2 matching over 8 bases. The J segment lost 6 bases and the V segment lost 5 bases, leaving 6 bases of the junction unmatched. The V gene's germline CDR1 is SSHAT and CDR2 FNYEAQ (reference sequence). CDR3 size: 13 residues. Here the CDR3 DNA reads TGTGCCAGCAGCCCCGGACTAGCAGCCGAGCAGTACTTC. Residues: CASSPGLAAEQYF.

The chain joins TRBV19 to TRBJ2-3, with 10 bases aligning to TRBD2. The J segment lost 3 bases and the V segment lost 7 bases, leaving 7 bases of the junction unmatched. CDR3 length: 15 amino acids. Germline V CDR1 and CDR2: LNHDA, SQIVND (reference sequence). The CDR3 region has the DNA TGTGCCAGTAAATTGGCTAGCGGGGGTACAGATACGCAGTATTTT. Encoded protein: CASKLASGGTDTQYF.

This clone was counted between two and nine times. The rearrangement links TRBV14 to TRBJ1-6; the D gene is possibly TRBD1 (6 bases). V lost 2 bases, J lost 0 bases, and 11 bases lay in between. Germline V gene sequence: CDR1 SGHDN, CDR2 FVKESK. The CDR3 is made up of 17 amino acids. The CDR3: CASSQLRGSSYNSPLHF. CDR3 DNA: TGTGCCAGCAGCCAATTAAGGGGGAGCTCCTATAATTCACCCCTCCACTTT.

This clone occurred a few times. As DNA, the CDR3 is TGTGCCAGCAGTTACCCGGACAGGGGTGATATAGCTTTCTTT. It specifies CASSYPDRGDIAFF. The chain links TRBV6-6 to TRBJ1-1, with 9 bases matching TRBD1. From germline, CDR1 is MNHNY and CDR2 SVGAGI (reference sequence). V lost 2 bases and J lost 10; bases outside the gene matches: 8. The CDR3 runs to 14 residues.